This TCR beta chain originates from a study of cytotoxic CD8 clonotypes in ibrutinib-treated CLL (dated by TCRdb to the early 2020s). Looking at the study overall: The cohort included more than 14 treatment-naive and roughly 10 relapsed/refractory patients; 17 to 18 were IGHV unmutated. The response samples were drawn at a median of 12 months into treatment, with a range of about 6 to 36 months. Samples averaged roughly 280,000 productive templates and 90,000 to 100,000 productive rearrangements. Partial responses were observed in about 25 patients and complete responses in 2; after a median follow-up of around 68 months, remission was maintained in approximately 14 patients and progression was observed in approximately twelve. Longitudinal samples were obtainable from 26 of the 86 participants in the trial. Every remission and progressive disease sample was obtained while ibrutinib was still being received by the patients. Cryopreserved peripheral blood mononuclear cells were obtained prior to treatment, at the time of response, and at either disease progression or sustained remission. Overall study results and their limits: Sampling times were not matched between sustained-remission and progressing patients, and lymph node repertoires were not studied. Public clonotypes were rare and either shrank or stayed stable during treatment, and the rise in clonality at ibrutinib response reflected expansion of private clonotypes. Baseline clonality exceeded that of age-matched healthy donors and correlated strongly with circulating CD8+ T-cell counts. Clonality increased at ibrutinib response, stayed stable in sustained remission, and fell back toward baseline at progression.

Explained via the paper, the time point label denotes: eleven to twelve months on ibrutinib. For TCR beta library preparation, around 2 micrograms of genomic DNA were isolated from cryopreserved PBMCs. Longitudinal blood samples from CLL patients on ibrutinib monotherapy underwent high-throughput TCR beta sequencing. Patients were enrolled in a phase 2 open-label single-center ibrutinib monotherapy trial. On this clone itself: The clone's antigen remains unknown. No quality values exist for individual bases; no much larger clone is one base distant.

On a MiSeq, deep resolution sequencing aimed for a depth between 1 in 1 million and 1 in 200,000 T cells, with each clonotype covered approximately 10x on average. The immunoSEQ hsTCRB Kit was used to generate the TCR beta libraries. Per the authors' processing: ImmunoSEQ Data Assistant and ImmunoSEQ Analyzer were used for data analysis, and V, D and J genes were assigned according to IMGT definitions. Clonality, with values ranging from 0 to 1, was calculated as one minus the normalized Shannon entropy of productive rearrangement frequencies. Only overrepresented clonotypes making up at least 0.05% of each patient's repertoire were included in the public clonotype analysis. Repertoires from some 14 age-matched healthy donors in immuneACCESS were used as clonality controls. Sourced from immuneACCESS, this table was stored by TCRdb with only in-frame sequences that have V and J called. A share of the clones is absent; for the studies checked, an unresolved V gene accounts for under half, and the remainder has no known explanation. Clone size and V and J calls were adopted from that table, with D and trimming inferred from the DNA. The sample has more than 200,000 clones on record, just under 80% of them singletons. The ten largest make up roughly 11% of the sample.

From V the trimming removes 0 bases and from J it removes 2 bases, while the gene matches leave 8 bases of the junction unaccounted for. The germline V gene encodes CDR1 SEHNR and CDR2 FQNEAQ (reference sequence). Inclusive of the bounding cysteine and phenylalanine, the CDR3 is 18 residues long. Left in the record is the CDR3 DNA by itself, 54 bases read in frame from the first base. The sequence was collected from a human donor with chronic lymphocytic leukemia. The specimen was PBMCs, collected after 12 months of ibrutinib treatment. The receptor chain draws on TRBV7-9 and TRBJ2-3, and TRBD2 aligns with 10 junction nucleotides. CDR3 region: CASSLAHLAGVLTDTQYF. The DNA is as follows: TGTGCCAGCAGCTTAGCGCATCTAGCGGGGGTTCTCACAGATACGCAGTATTTT. With all but the CDR3 taken from the reference TRBV7-9 and TRBJ2-3 genes, the full variable domain is: DTGVSQNPRHKITKRGQNVTFRCDPISEHNRLYWYRQTLGQGPEFLTYFQNEAQLEKSRLLSDRFSAERPKGSFSTLEIQRTEQGDSAMYLCASSLAHLAGVLTDTQYFGPGTRLTVL.